Listed here are 25 T cell receptor beta chains from one sample, sequenced in a study of T cell repertoires in cytomegalovirus infection. These receptors have no known antigen. Each CDR3 protein is one row after TCRdb ran MiXCR on the reads. Of under 500,000 distinct CDR3 sequences in the sample, about 42% were seen once. This sample comprised cultured PBMCs, obtained from culture after CMV antigen stimulation. These receptors were collected from a human donor in good health (CMV status not recorded). Some clones in this sample may be carry-over from other donors' samples.

There are a few counts of this clonotype. This chain links TRBV19 with TRBJ1-5; tentative D call: TRBD1 (5 bases). The germline CDR1 and CDR2 sequences are LNHDA and SQIVND (reference sequence). The CDR3 spans 15 residues. Between the trimmed V and J ends, which lost 11 bases and 1 base, there was a span of 18 bases. CDR3 DNA: TGTGCCGGGCGACGGGACGGACGGAGCAATCAGCCCCAGCATTTT. Protein: CAGRRDGRSNQPQHF.

The chain employs TRBV7-9 and TRBJ2-4, with 7 positions matching TRBD1. CDR1 and CDR2 from the germline V gene are SEHNR and FQNEAQ (reference sequence). The CDR3 totals 16 residues. The V segment lost 4 bases and the J segment 3 bases; nucleotides outside the gene matches: 9. CDR3 in amino acids: CASSSTGDDGKNIQYF. The CDR3 DNA reads TGTGCCAGCAGCTCAACAGGGGACGATGGCAAAAACATTCAGTACTTC.

The gene calls are TRBV29-1 and TRBJ1-1, with D maybe TRBD1 (6 bases). The CDR3 loop spans 11 amino acids. Per the germline V gene, CDR1 is SQVTM and CDR2 is ANQGSEA. The ends were cut back, 8 bases at V and 4 bases at J, with 11 bases in the middle. The CDR3 region is CSFGGATEAFF. In DNA, the CDR3 is TGCAGCTTTGGGGGGGCCACTGAAGCTTTCTTT.

The rearrangement uses TRBV7-2 and TRBJ1-1; D is ambiguous. V was trimmed by 2 bases and J by 1 base, leaving 11 bases between them. This CDR3 is built from 15 residues. Germline values: CDR1 SGHTA, CDR2 FQGNSA. CDR3 residues: CASSLYGYANTEAFF. The CDR3 nucleotides read TGTGCCAGCAGCTTATACGGCTACGCGAACACTGAAGCTTTCTTT.

Concerning this clonotype itself: Given the absence of the conserved phenylalanine or tryptophan at the CDR3 end, a read error is likely. This rearrangement joins TRBV6-5 to TRBJ1-1; a possible D gene is TRBD1 (5 bases). Per the germline V gene, CDR1 is MNHEY and CDR2 is SVGAGI. V was clipped by 7 bases and J by 4 bases, with 31 bases between them. The CDR3 length is 19 residues. DNA for the CDR3: TGTGCCAGCATCCCCCCCACAAAGTCGGCAGGGAAATTGGTCACTGAAGCTTTCTGT. Protein sequence: CASIPPTKSAGKLVTEAFC.

The sample holds a few counts of this clonotype. This sequence joins TRBV19 and TRBJ2-7; D may be TRBD2 (7 bases). The CDR3 consists of 15 residues. The germline gives CDR1 LNHDA, CDR2 SQIVND (reference sequence). V was shortened by 3 bases and J by 5 bases, with 17 bases between the two germline ends. The CDR3 loop reads CASSIVGWGGHEQYF. In nucleotides, the CDR3 is TGTGCCAGTAGTATTGTCGGCTGGGGGGGCCACGAGCAGTACTTC.

A few counts support this clonotype. The chain has TRBV24-1 and TRBJ2-1; no firm D call. The CDR3 loop spans 13 amino acids. V was clipped by 9 bases and J by 4 bases, with 12 bases between them. Germline V gene lookup returns CDR1 KGHDR and CDR2 SFDVKD. The CDR3 DNA reads as TGTGCCACCTCCGCTAGTGGGTACAATGAGCAGTTCTTC. The encoded protein is CATSASGYNEQFF.

In its sample, this clonotype was seen once. V gene TRBV7-6 combines with J gene TRBJ2-7; TRBD2 matches 7 bases. Per germline, CDR1 SGHVS and CDR2 FNYEAQ. There are 15 residues in the CDR3. V was pared by 5 bases and J by 1 base, with 8 bases of the junction left unmatched. The CDR3 DNA reads TGTGCCAGCAGCCCGTTACCGGGGGGATCCTACGAGCAGTACTTC. This translates into CASSPLPGGSYEQYF.

This chain links TRBV6-8 with TRBJ2-3; the D gene could be TRBD1 or TRBD2 (5 bases each). Trimming took off 4 bases at V and 2 bases at J, with 22 bases between the two ends. Per the germline V gene, CDR1 is MNHGY and CDR2 is SAAAGT. This CDR3 is built from 18 residues. The CDR3 bases are TGTGCCAGCAGTTCTTATGCTCCGGGACGGTATACCACAGATACGCAGTATTTT. As protein: CASSSYAPGRYTTDTQYF.

This clonotype was counted only a few times. The J gene is TRBJ1-5, the V gene TRBV7-2; TRBD1 matches at 7 bases. The CDR3 extends over 18 amino acids. Germline CDR1 SGHTA, CDR2 FQGNSA. V dropped 2 bases and J dropped 0; count of bases not matched to a gene: 10. The chain's CDR3 is CASSLPTKQGSSNQPQHF. CDR3 sequence (DNA): TGTGCCAGCAGCTTACCGACCAAACAGGGGAGTAGCAATCAGCCCCAGCATTTT.

The chain couples TRBV5-4 to TRBJ2-1; 8 positions match TRBD2. The germline CDR1 and CDR2 sequences are SGHNT and YYREEE (reference sequence). V shed 3 bases, J shed 5 bases, and the junction held 10 bases outside the gene matches. CDR3 size: 16 residues. As DNA, the CDR3 is TGTGCCAGCAGCTGGTGGGGGACTAGACCTCACAATGAGCAGTTCTTC. Protein sequence: CASSWWGTRPHNEQFF.

V is TRBV10-2 and J is TRBJ2-3; TRBD2 matches at 16 bases. CDR1 and CDR2 (germline): WSHSY, SAAADI. V was pared by 3 bases and J by 0 bases, with 6 bases of the junction left unmatched. The CDR3 is 19 amino acids. The CDR3 loop is CASSDPPGLAGGSTDTQYF. Written as DNA, the CDR3 is TGCGCCAGCAGTGACCCACCGGGACTAGCGGGGGGGAGCACAGATACGCAGTATTTT.

The V and J genes are TRBV7-2 and TRBJ1-5; D may be TRBD1 (5 bases). Per the germline V gene, CDR1 is SGHTA and CDR2 is FQGNSA. The CDR3 length is 14 residues. Trimming removed 2 bases from V and 6 bases from J, with 11 bases in between. In nucleotides, the CDR3 is TGTGCCAGCAGCTTAATCAGGGAGGGTCAGCCCCAGCATTTT. This sequence encodes CASSLIREGQPQHF.

The genes are TRBV23-1 and TRBJ1-5; TRBD1 is a possible D gene (6 bases). TRBV23-1 is assigned to the ORF class and has an uncertain function. Deletions cut 7 bases from V and 1 base from J, with 14 bases between. This CDR3 is 15 amino acids long. The CDR3 sequence: CASNEGESSNQPQHF. The CDR3 nucleotides read TGCGCCAGCAATGAGGGGGAATCGAGCAATCAGCCCCAGCATTTT.

This clonotype showed up just a few times. This chain connects TRBV6-6 to TRBJ2-3, with a possible D match to TRBD2 (5 bases). This CDR3 contains 14 residues. Germline CDR1 and CDR2: MNHNY and SVGAGI (reference sequence). V was pared by 5 bases and J by 4 bases, with 13 bases between. The DNA of the CDR3 is TGTGCCAGCAGTGCATGGGAGTCGGCAGATACGCAGTATTTT. Its translation: CASSAWESADTQYF.

This clonotype was detected once. The V and J genes are TRBV27 and TRBJ2-3, with 7 bases matching TRBD2. Germline CDR1 is MNHEY and CDR2 is SMNVEV (reference sequence). V lost 3 bases, J lost 4 bases, and 10 bases stayed unmatched. The CDR3 consists of 16 residues. The CDR3 DNA reads as TGTGCCAGCAGTTTTTATAGCGGGCCCCGGGCAGATACGCAGTATTTT. This encodes CASSFYSGPRADTQYF.

The table lists this clonotype with a few counts. The CDR3 sequence is CASSQPAYTQYF. CDR3 DNA: TGCGCCAGCAGCCAACCTGCATATACGCAGTATTTT. The chain combines TRBV4-3 with TRBJ2-3; unclear D gene. Germline lookup yields CDR1 LGHNA and CDR2 YSLEER. V lost 2 bases and J lost 7, with 7 bases in between. The CDR3 covers 12 residues.

J is TRBJ2-7 and V is TRBV6-2 or TRBV6-3, with D unresolved. Between the trimmed V and J ends, which lost 6 bases and 6 bases, there was a span of 12 bases. From germline, CDR1 is MNHEY and CDR2 SVGEGT. This CDR3 comprises 12 residues. CDR3 in amino acids: CASSHGRSEQYF. In DNA form, the CDR3 reads TGTGCCAGCAGCCACGGAAGGAGCGAGCAGTACTTC.

This clonotype has a handful of counts. The rearrangement links TRBV11-2 to TRBJ2-1; D is ambiguous. The germline V gene has CDR1 SGHAT and CDR2 FQNNGV. Trimming cost V 5 bases and J 4 bases, with 12 bases left between them. This CDR3 is 14 amino acids long. This CDR3 is CASSGASAYNEQFF. In DNA form, the CDR3 reads TGTGCCAGCAGCGGTGCTAGTGCGTACAATGAGCAGTTCTTC.

The chain carries TRBV6-1 and TRBJ1-3; D is perhaps TRBD1 (5 bases). The CDR3 sequence is 15 residues long. V lost 7 bases and J lost 0, with 13 bases in between. Germline V gene sequence: CDR1 MNHNS, CDR2 SASEGT. The CDR3 loop reads CASTPRQLSGNTIYF. The CDR3 DNA reads as TGTGCCAGCACCCCCCGACAGCTCTCTGGAAACACCATATATTTT.

The chain couples TRBV7-2 to TRBJ1-2; 7 bases align to TRBD1. Trimming cost V 2 bases and J 5 bases; bases outside gene matches: 8. This CDR3 is built from 15 residues. Germline CDR1 and CDR2: SGHTA and FQGNSA. The CDR3 region has the DNA TGTGCCAGCAGCTTATGGGTAGAGACAGGGTATGGCTACACCTTC. Translating it yields CASSLWVETGYGYTF.

This clonotype was recorded many times. The chain couples TRBV7-2 to TRBJ2-7; tentative D call: TRBD1 (6 bases). CDR3 size: 12 residues. CDR1 and CDR2 (germline): SGHTA, FQGNSA. V lost 5 bases to trimming and J lost 3 bases, with 8 bases between them. As DNA, the CDR3 is TGTGCCAGCAGCCAGGACAGCTACGAGCAGTACTTC. Its protein product is CASSQDSYEQYF.

The chain couples TRBV12-3 or TRBV12-4 to TRBJ2-3; 8 bases match TRBD1. The CDR3 sequence is 14 residues long. Trimming took 8 bases from V and 6 from J; bases not matched to a gene: 10. The CDR3 sequence: CASGKGQAGDTQYF. CDR3 coding DNA: TGTGCCAGCGGAAAGGGACAGGCCGGGGATACGCAGTATTTT.

The table lists this clonotype with a few counts. The V call is TRBV10-3, the J call TRBJ2-2; TRBD2 might be the D (6 bases). CDR3 length: 16 residues. In germline, CDR1 is ENHRY, CDR2 SYGVKD. Deletions cut 7 bases from V and 4 bases from J, with 19 bases between. CDR3 sequence reads: CAITRDSGSGTGELFF. In DNA, the CDR3 is TGTGCCATCACCCGGGACTCAGGGTCGGGCACCGGGGAGCTGTTTTTT.

The V and J genes are TRBV18 and TRBJ1-3; TRBD1 is a possible D gene (6 bases). From germline, CDR1 is KGHSH and CDR2 LQKENI. V was shortened by 3 bases and J by 4 bases, with 22 bases between the two germline ends. The CDR3 has 18 amino acids. CDR3 protein: CASSPTPPSGAGGNTIYF. In DNA form, the CDR3 reads TGTGCCAGCTCACCGACCCCCCCGTCAGGGGCGGGGGGAAACACCATATATTTT.